This record covers a single TCR beta chain. Its target is not known. This record comes from a study of shared clonotypes between healthy human individuals. Study-level information: A donor's plate count was three for CD4 naive and three for CD4 memory; CD8 naive had two and CD8 memory one.

Sorted subsets were amplified in replicate PCRs using approximately 200 ng DNA, approximately 30,000 T cell genomes. Repertoires were generated with immunoSEQ multiplex PCR, while TCRdb's copy carries only in-frame clones and drops some. The sample yields around 1 million clones, approximately 80% seen once. Germline CDR1 reads SGHRS; CDR2 reads YFSETQ. The trim removed 6 bases at V and 6 bases at J, leaving 11 bases unmatched. The CDR3 is 14 residues long. Regarding the study as a whole: Among non-shared clonotypes, generation probabilities were lower than among those shared by all four donors. The study found about 4.6% of naive CD4 clonotypes shared across several donors.

This rearrangement joins TRBV5-1 to TRBJ2-7, with TRBD1 matching 8 bases. What was sequenced was memory CD4+ T cells sorted from blood. Subset of the sample: CD45RA-negative fraction. This receptor was taken from a man between 18 and 35 years old in good health. The CDR3 DNA reads TGCGCCAGCACGAGGACAGGGAGCTCCCTCGAGCAGTACTTC. Amino acid sequence: CASTRTGSSLEQYF.